A selection of T cell receptor beta chains follows, all from one sample in a study of cytomegalovirus exposure and HLA in healthy donors. The data were produced by immunoSEQ multiplex PCR, yet TCRdb's version contains in-frame clones alone and is incomplete. This table holds about 200,000 clones, 80% to 90% found once. The material sequenced was PBMCs. The receptors come from a woman in her twenties or thirties in good health and CMV-seropositive. CDR3s include the opening cysteine and the closing phenylalanine or tryptophan. A D gene is named only where the DNA matches it firmly. Size values are once, few and many counts, or a class for expanded clones, and some rows have none.

D gene: TRBD1; V gene: TRBV11-2; clone size: -; J gene: TRBJ2-2; CDR3 protein: CASKLPGTGGSGELFF; CDR3 DNA: TGTGCCAGCAAACTACCCGGGACAGGGGGAAGCGGGGAGCTGTTTTTT
D gene: -; V gene: TRBV13; clone size: -; J gene: TRBJ1-1; CDR3 protein: CASRDTVTTEAFF; CDR3 DNA: TGTGCCAGCAGAGACACAGTAACGACTGAAGCTTTCTTT
D gene: -; V gene: TRBV2; clone size: few; J gene: TRBJ1-1; CDR3 protein: CASSLNRNTEAFF; CDR3 DNA: TGTGCCAGCAGTCTAAACAGGAACACTGAAGCTTTCTTT
D gene: TRBD2; V gene: TRBV19; clone size: -; J gene: TRBJ2-1; CDR3 protein: CASSGGRAVQFF; CDR3 DNA: TGTGCCAGTAGTGGCGGGAGGGCCGTTCAGTTCTTC
D gene: -; V gene: TRBV6-5; clone size: -; J gene: TRBJ1-1; CDR3 protein: CASSYGHRVNTEAFF; CDR3 DNA: TGTGCCAGCAGTTATGGACACCGGGTGAACACTGAAGCTTTCTTT
D gene: -; V gene: TRBV28; clone size: -; J gene: TRBJ1-2; CDR3 protein: CASSFRGRNPSYGYTF; CDR3 DNA: TGTGCCAGCAGTTTCAGGGGACGGAATCCTTCCTATGGCTACACCTTC
D gene: -; V gene: TRBV5-6; clone size: -; J gene: TRBJ2-7; CDR3 protein: CASSFIPQGYNYEQYF; CDR3 DNA: TGTGCCAGCAGCTTCATTCCCCAGGGGTATAACTACGAGCAGTACTTC
D gene: TRBD1; V gene: TRBV29-1; clone size: -; J gene: TRBJ1-2; CDR3 protein: CSAYTGGGYTF; CDR3 DNA: TGCAGCGCCTATACAGGGGGCGGCTACACCTTC
D gene: TRBD2; V gene: TRBV5-1; clone size: -; J gene: TRBJ2-7; CDR3 protein: CASSLSGVYEQYF; CDR3 DNA: TGCGCCAGCAGCTTGAGCGGGGTATACGAGCAGTACTTC
D gene: -; V gene: TRBV5-4; clone size: -; J gene: TRBJ2-7; CDR3 protein: CASSLGGRAYEQYF; CDR3 DNA: TGTGCCAGCAGCTTGGGGGGGCGGGCATACGAGCAGTACTTC
D gene: -; V gene: TRBV25-1; clone size: -; J gene: TRBJ2-5; CDR3 protein: CASSDGKGGYRETQYF; CDR3 DNA: TGTGCCAGCAGTGATGGGAAGGGGGGGTATCGGGAGACCCAGTACTTC
D gene: -; V gene: TRBV7-8; clone size: -; J gene: TRBJ1-1; CDR3 protein: CASSLRAGLYEAFF; CDR3 DNA: TGTGCCAGCAGCTTAAGAGCAGGGCTCTATGAAGCTTTCTTT
D gene: -; V gene: TRBV19; clone size: -; J gene: TRBJ1-1; CDR3 protein: CASDRRGVTEAFF; CDR3 DNA: TGTGCCAGTGACCGCCGGGGGGTCACTGAAGCTTTCTTT
D gene: TRBD1; V gene: TRBV4-1; clone size: once; J gene: TRBJ2-7; CDR3 protein: CASSQAGTAGGVTYEQYF; CDR3 DNA: TGCGCCAGCAGCCAAGCCGGGACAGCAGGGGGTGTGACCTACGAGCAGTACTTC
D gene: -; V gene: TRBV9; clone size: -; J gene: TRBJ1-2; CDR3 protein: CASSMTGPEYGYTF; CDR3 DNA: TGTGCCAGCAGCATGACAGGCCCGGAATATGGCTACACCTTC
D gene: -; V gene: TRBV19; clone size: -; J gene: TRBJ2-1; CDR3 protein: CASRSSGAGAYNEQFF; CDR3 DNA: TGTGCCAGTAGATCGTCCGGGGCAGGGGCATACAATGAGCAGTTCTTC
D gene: -; V gene: TRBV5-6; clone size: few; J gene: TRBJ1-2; CDR3 protein: CASSADRHGYTF; CDR3 DNA: TGTGCCAGCAGCGCCGACAGGCACGGCTACACCTTC
D gene: TRBD1; V gene: TRBV5-1; clone size: -; J gene: TRBJ2-7; CDR3 protein: CASSPGGQGAYEQYF; CDR3 DNA: TGCGCCAGCAGCCCGGGGGGACAGGGGGCCTACGAGCAGTACTTC
D gene: -; V gene: TRBV6-1; clone size: -; J gene: TRBJ1-1; CDR3 protein: CASSDRSTVAFF; CDR3 DNA: TGTGCCAGCAGTGACAGGTCGACGGTTGCTTTCTTT
D gene: -; V gene: TRBV19; clone size: -; J gene: TRBJ1-1; CDR3 protein: CASSFNRDTEAFF; CDR3 DNA: TGTGCCAGTAGTTTTAACAGGGACACTGAAGCTTTCTTT
D gene: TRBD1; V gene: TRBV19; clone size: few; J gene: TRBJ2-7; CDR3 protein: CASGTGEGEQYF; CDR3 DNA: TGTGCCAGTGGGACAGGGGAGGGCGAGCAGTACTTC
D gene: -; V gene: TRBV29-1; clone size: -; J gene: TRBJ1-1; CDR3 protein: CSVDVVRTTEAFF; CDR3 DNA: TGCAGCGTTGATGTGGTCAGGACTACTGAAGCTTTCTTT
D gene: TRBD1; V gene: TRBV19; clone size: -; J gene: TRBJ1-5; CDR3 protein: CASRTGLNQPQHF; CDR3 DNA: TGTGCCAGTCGGACAGGTTTAAATCAGCCCCAGCATTTT
D gene: TRBD2; V gene: TRBV27; clone size: -; J gene: TRBJ2-2; CDR3 protein: CASSIQETSGNTGELFF; CDR3 DNA: TGTGCCAGCAGTATACAAGAGACTAGCGGGAACACCGGGGAGCTGTTTTTT
D gene: -; V gene: TRBV5-4; clone size: -; J gene: TRBJ1-2; CDR3 protein: CASSGGLEKGYTF; CDR3 DNA: TGTGCCAGCAGCGGCGGACTGGAGAAGGGCTACACCTTC
D gene: -; V gene: TRBV5-6; clone size: few; J gene: TRBJ1-5; CDR3 protein: CASSLDSQPQHF; CDR3 DNA: TGTGCCAGCAGCTTGGACAGTCAGCCCCAGCATTTT
D gene: TRBD1; V gene: TRBV6-5; clone size: -; J gene: TRBJ2-7; CDR3 protein: CASSRQGPYGEQYF; CDR3 DNA: TGTGCCAGCAGTCGACAGGGCCCTTACGGCGAGCAGTACTTC
D gene: TRBD2; V gene: TRBV18; clone size: many; J gene: TRBJ2-3; CDR3 protein: CASSPLQAGADTQYF; CDR3 DNA: TGTGCCAGCTCACCACTCCAAGCGGGGGCAGATACGCAGTATTTT
D gene: -; V gene: TRBV7-2; clone size: -; J gene: TRBJ2-7; CDR3 protein: CASRPRADLYEQYF; CDR3 DNA: TGTGCCAGCAGACCCCGAGCGGACCTATACGAGCAGTACTTC
D gene: -; V gene: TRBV5-1; clone size: -; J gene: TRBJ2-7; CDR3 protein: CASSLTRGIRAYEQYF; CDR3 DNA: TGCGCCAGCAGCTTAACCCGAGGGATCCGAGCCTACGAGCAGTACTTC
D gene: -; V gene: TRBV6-1; clone size: -; J gene: TRBJ1-4; CDR3 protein: CASSEAGRANEKLFF; CDR3 DNA: TGTGCCAGCAGTGAAGCGGGGCGAGCTAATGAAAAACTGTTTTTT
D gene: -; V gene: TRBV27; clone size: few; J gene: TRBJ1-5; CDR3 protein: CASSRGLNQPQHF; CDR3 DNA: TGTGCCAGCAGCCGGGGGTTAAATCAGCCCCAGCATTTT
D gene: TRBD1; V gene: TRBV30; clone size: -; J gene: TRBJ1-2; CDR3 protein: CAWSVSRDSYGYTF; CDR3 DNA: TGTGCCTGGAGTGTATCGCGGGACAGCTATGGCTACACCTTC
D gene: TRBD1; V gene: TRBV18; clone size: once; J gene: TRBJ1-5; CDR3 protein: CASSRDRADQPQHF; CDR3 DNA: TGTGCCAGCTCACGGGACAGGGCGGATCAGCCCCAGCATTTT
D gene: -; V gene: TRBV6-5; clone size: -; J gene: TRBJ1-1; CDR3 protein: CASRNYRKAFF; CDR3 DNA: TGTGCCAGCAGAAATTACAGGAAAGCTTTCTTT
D gene: -; V gene: TRBV27; clone size: -; J gene: TRBJ1-1; CDR3 protein: CASSSREGQRAFF; CDR3 DNA: TGTGCCAGCAGTTCGCGGGAGGGGCAGAGAGCTTTCTTT
D gene: TRBD2; V gene: TRBV7-2; clone size: -; J gene: TRBJ2-7; CDR3 protein: CASRTSGSYEQYF; CDR3 DNA: TGTGCCAGCAGAACTAGCGGGAGCTACGAGCAGTACTTC
D gene: TRBD1; V gene: TRBV6-5; clone size: -; J gene: TRBJ2-7; CDR3 protein: CASSYGRTGPGGEQYF; CDR3 DNA: TGTGCCAGCAGTTACGGTAGGACAGGGCCAGGGGGCGAGCAGTACTTC
D gene: -; V gene: TRBV2; clone size: -; J gene: TRBJ2-1; CDR3 protein: CASSLGLNNEQFF; CDR3 DNA: TGTGCCAGCAGTCTCGGACTAAACAATGAGCAGTTCTTC
D gene: TRBD1; V gene: TRBV5-1; clone size: -; J gene: TRBJ2-1; CDR3 protein: CASSLGEGGTGTKNEQFF; CDR3 DNA: TGCGCCAGCAGCCTGGGGGAAGGGGGGACAGGGACGAAGAATGAGCAGTTCTTC
D gene: TRBD1; V gene: TRBV30; clone size: -; J gene: TRBJ1-5; CDR3 protein: CAWSDYGQGGQPQHF; CDR3 DNA: TGTGCCTGGAGTGACTATGGACAGGGGGGTCAGCCCCAGCATTTT
D gene: TRBD2; V gene: TRBV5-1; clone size: -; J gene: TRBJ2-3; CDR3 protein: CASSLATSGGTDTQYF; CDR3 DNA: TGCGCCAGCAGCTTGGCAACTAGCGGGGGCACAGATACGCAGTATTTT
D gene: TRBD1; V gene: TRBV28; clone size: -; J gene: TRBJ1-2; CDR3 protein: CASSFSGRGKNYVGYTF; CDR3 DNA: TGTGCCAGCAGTTTCAGTGGCAGGGGGAAAAACTATGTGGGCTACACCTTC
D gene: -; V gene: TRBV29-1; clone size: -; J gene: TRBJ1-2; CDR3 protein: CSVDGSDGYTF; CDR3 DNA: TGCAGCGTTGACGGGAGTGATGGCTACACCTTC
D gene: TRBD1; V gene: TRBV5-1; clone size: -; J gene: TRBJ2-5; CDR3 protein: CASSIRDRETQYF; CDR3 DNA: TGCGCCAGCAGCATCCGGGACAGAGAGACCCAGTACTTC
D gene: TRBD1; V gene: TRBV2; clone size: -; J gene: TRBJ2-5; CDR3 protein: CAPKRDRGETQYF; CDR3 DNA: TGTGCCCCCAAAAGGGACAGGGGAGAGACCCAGTACTTC
D gene: -; V gene: TRBV6-5; clone size: few; J gene: TRBJ1-5; CDR3 protein: CASSPRRMGAQPQHF; CDR3 DNA: TGTGCCAGCAGTCCACGGCGGATGGGGGCACAGCCCCAGCATTTT
D gene: -; V gene: TRBV27; clone size: -; J gene: TRBJ2-5; CDR3 protein: CASSFQGFGTQYF; CDR3 DNA: TGTGCCAGCAGCTTTCAGGGGTTTGGGACCCAGTACTTC
D gene: -; V gene: TRBV5-1; clone size: -; J gene: TRBJ2-7; CDR3 protein: CASSLAAAAYEQYF; CDR3 DNA: TGCGCCAGCAGCTTGGCCGCGGCTGCCTACGAGCAGTACTTC
D gene: -; V gene: TRBV9; clone size: -; J gene: TRBJ2-7; CDR3 protein: CASSVGGLSTYEQYF; CDR3 DNA: TGTGCCAGCAGCGTAGGAGGGCTCAGCACCTACGAGCAGTACTTC
D gene: -; V gene: TRBV28; clone size: -; J gene: TRBJ1-2; CDR3 protein: CASKRTGGRANYGYTF; CDR3 DNA: TGTGCCAGCAAACGTACCGGGGGTAGGGCTAACTATGGCTACACCTTC
D gene: TRBD2; V gene: TRBV29-1; clone size: -; J gene: TRBJ2-3; CDR3 protein: CSGVPSGRTDTQYF; CDR3 DNA: TGCAGCGGTGTCCCTAGCGGTCGCACAGATACGCAGTATTTT
D gene: TRBD1; V gene: TRBV11-3; clone size: -; J gene: TRBJ2-2; CDR3 protein: CASTQDRGLGTGELFF; CDR3 DNA: TGTGCCAGCACCCAAGACAGGGGGCTGGGCACCGGGGAGCTGTTTTTT
D gene: -; V gene: TRBV27; clone size: -; J gene: TRBJ2-7; CDR3 protein: CASSSDTEAYEQYF; CDR3 DNA: TGTGCCAGCAGTTCGGACACTGAGGCTTACGAGCAGTACTTC